This entry is about one T cell receptor beta chain. The antigen remains unidentified. V dropped 3 bases and J dropped 11 bases, with 16 bases sitting between them. Germline CDR1 and CDR2: KGHSH and LQKENI. The CDR3 has 13 residues. The data derive from a study of T cell repertoires in ileal Crohn's disease. Study summary: Roughly 40% were active smokers at surgery; median disease duration was roughly 8 years. About half of patients got postoperative therapy: under 12 thiopurines, around 20 anti-TNF. Study-level points and caveats: Endoscopic recurrence occurred in every patient whose clonality exceeded 26.8%. Mucosal expansions were suggested to be mainly CD8 T cells.

Profiled with immunoSEQ multiplex PCR; TCRdb holds only in-frame clones, not every one. The data contain just over 7,000 clones, more than 85% of them singletons. The sample comprised ileal tissue. The rearrangement uses TRBV18 and TRBJ1-2, with TRBD1 as a possible D gene (5 bases). The sequence came from an adult with Crohn's disease. CDR3 DNA sequence: TGTGCCAGCTCACCGACGACAGCCCTAGGTTACACCTTC. It codes for CASSPTTALGYTF.